The present T cell receptor (beta chain) was sequenced within a study of shared clonotypes between healthy human individuals. Study-wide results and limits: Researchers sampled only blood; tissue repertoires likely differ. Memory subsets had estimated richness that was generally smaller than that of naive subsets.

Concerning this clone itself: Its antigen is still unknown.

Division of CD4+ cells produced a CD45RA+ naive subset and a CD45RA-negative memory subset. Splitting of each subset's genomic DNA was done evenly across several immunoSEQ plates. Measured with immunoSEQ multiplex PCR; TCRdb has only the in-frame clones, and not every one. The sample holds under 1,100,000 clones; around 76% are singletons and the top ten take 1.4% to 1.5%. Per germline, CDR1 PRHDT and CDR2 FYEKMQ (reference sequence). The V end lost 3 bases, the J end lost 2 bases, and 14 bases lay between the germline ends. CDR3 length: 15 amino acids. Sequencing was done on a sample of memory CD4+ T cells sorted from blood. Sample subset: CD45RA-negative fraction. This chain links TRBV13 with TRBJ2-7; D is perhaps TRBD2 (6 bases). The TCR was taken from a man aged 18 to 29 in good health. CDR3 DNA: TGTGCCAGCAGCTTGTTTCCGGGAGTACCCTACGAGCAGTACTTC. It codes for CASSLFPGVPYEQYF.